These 7 T cell receptor beta chains originate from one sample sequenced in a study of blood T cell repertoires in COVID-19. Data came from immunoSEQ multiplex PCR; TCRdb stores just in-frame clones and leaves some out. Of tens of thousands of clones listed, around 78% were seen once; the top ten hold roughly 16%. The sample consisted of peripheral blood. The receptor source for this set is a human donor in a cohort sampled during active COVID-19.

This clone was picked up a small number of times. V usage is TRBV19 and J usage is TRBJ1-1; the D is unclear. Germline V gene lookup returns CDR1 LNHDA and CDR2 SQIVND (reference sequence). This CDR3 comprises 15 residues. With 5 bases removed from V and 0 bases from J, the gap between germline ends came to 13 bases. CDR3 nucleotide sequence: TGTGCCAGTAGTCCGACTATGGGAGTGAACACTGAAGCTTTCTTT. Amino acids: CASSPTMGVNTEAFF.

The chain employs TRBV12-3 or TRBV12-4 and TRBJ1-1; no definite D call. The CDR3 has 13 amino acids. V dropped 6 bases and J dropped 4 bases, with 12 bases sitting between them. CDR3 coding DNA: TGTGCCAGCAGGCAATGGGAGGCCACTGAAGCTTTCTTT. Translated, it gives CASRQWEATEAFF.

This chain's CDR3 is CASSLQGLYGYTF. The CDR3, as DNA: TGTGCCAGCAGCTTACAGGGGCTCTATGGCTACACCTTC. The chain carries TRBV7-9 and TRBJ1-2; possibly TRBD1 for D (6 bases). Germline-derived CDR1 and CDR2 are SEHNR and FQNEAQ (reference sequence). Trimming left V 2 bases short and J 4 bases short, with 8 bases between. CDR3 length equals 13 residues.

This clone was observed a few times. V gene TRBV19 combines with J gene TRBJ2-2; TRBD2 agrees at 7 bases. V was clipped by 4 bases and J by 4 bases; unmatched bases: 3. This CDR3 is built from 14 residues. The germline V gene has CDR1 LNHDA and CDR2 SQIVND (reference sequence). The CDR3 sequence is CASSRLAGTGELFF. CDR3 DNA: TGTGCCAGTAGTAGACTAGCAGGCACCGGGGAGCTGTTTTTT.

This clone was detected ten times or more. The V gene is TRBV27, the J gene TRBJ1-5; possible D gene TRBD1, 6 bases. V lost 6 bases and J lost 1, with 13 bases in between. There are 15 residues in the CDR3. Germline CDR1 is MNHEY and CDR2 is SMNVEV (reference sequence). CDR3 region: CASRPGQLSNQPQHF. CDR3 coding DNA: TGTGCCAGCAGACCTGGACAGCTAAGCAATCAGCCCCAGCATTTT.

The chain couples TRBV7-2 to TRBJ2-7; TRBD2 matches at 9 bases. In germline, CDR1 is SGHTA, CDR2 FQGNSA. This CDR3 is 16 amino acids long. Trimming removed 4 bases from V and 7 bases from J; junction bases left unmatched: 14. The CDR3 region is CASSSTWGGRAVEQYF. The CDR3 bases are TGTGCCAGCAGCTCCACCTGGGGCGGGAGGGCCGTTGAGCAGTACTTC.

V gene TRBV27 combines with J gene TRBJ1-4; D may be TRBD1 (6 bases). Germline V gene data show CDR1 as MNHEY and CDR2 as SMNVEV (reference sequence). The CDR3 is 16 residues long. The V gene lost 4 bases and the J gene lost 8 bases, with 20 bases spanning the gap. DNA for the CDR3: TGTGCCAGCAGTTCTAATCCCAGGGGATCTTTCGAAAAACTGTTTTTT. Protein: CASSSNPRGSFEKLFF.